Reported below is one T cell receptor beta chain. CDR1 is SGHRS, CDR2 YFSETQ, per germline. The CDR3 runs to 15 residues. Trimming shortened V by 1 base and J by 4 bases, and 11 bases separated the two germline ends. This specimen belongs to a study of control samples from healthy donors and cancer patients. Assay: immunoSEQ multiplex PCR; the TCRdb copy retains only in-frame clones and omits some. The data show approximately 63,000 clones, approximately 85% seen once. What was sequenced was blood. The source is a man in his forties in good health. This chain uses TRBV5-1 with TRBJ2-2, with D possibly called TRBD1 or TRBD2 (5 bases each). For the CDR3, the DNA is TGCGCCAGCAGCTTGCAAGCAGGGACCACCGGGGAGCTGTTTTTT. Its translation: CASSLQAGTTGELFF.